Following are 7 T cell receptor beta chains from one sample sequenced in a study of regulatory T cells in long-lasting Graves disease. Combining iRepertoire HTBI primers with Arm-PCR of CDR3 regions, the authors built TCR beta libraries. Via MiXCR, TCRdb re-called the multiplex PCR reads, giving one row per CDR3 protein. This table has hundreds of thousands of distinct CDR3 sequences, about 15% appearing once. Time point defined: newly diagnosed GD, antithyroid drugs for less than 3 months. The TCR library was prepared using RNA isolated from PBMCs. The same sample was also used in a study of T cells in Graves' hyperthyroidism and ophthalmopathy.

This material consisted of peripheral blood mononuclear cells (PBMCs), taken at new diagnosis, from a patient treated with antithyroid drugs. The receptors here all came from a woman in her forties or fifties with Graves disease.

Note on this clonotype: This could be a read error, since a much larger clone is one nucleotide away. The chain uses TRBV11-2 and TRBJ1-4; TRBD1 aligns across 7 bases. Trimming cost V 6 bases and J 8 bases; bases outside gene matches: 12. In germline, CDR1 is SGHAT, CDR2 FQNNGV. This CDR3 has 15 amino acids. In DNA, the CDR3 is TGTGCCAGCAGTCCCCGACAGGGTCAACACGAAAAACTGTTTTTT. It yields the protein CASSPRQGQHEKLFF.

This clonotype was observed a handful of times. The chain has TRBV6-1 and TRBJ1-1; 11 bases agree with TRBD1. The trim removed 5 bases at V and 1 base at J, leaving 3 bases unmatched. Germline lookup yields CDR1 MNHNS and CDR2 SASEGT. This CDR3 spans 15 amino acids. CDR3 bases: TGTGCCAGCAGTAGGGGGACAGGGGGGAACACTGAAGCTTTCTTT. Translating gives CASSRGTGGNTEAFF.

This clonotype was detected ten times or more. The CDR3: CASSLARPWQTKNIQYF. The CDR3 nucleotides are TGTGCCAGCAGTTTAGCCCGACCGTGGCAAACCAAAAACATTCAGTACTTC. The rearrangement joins TRBV12-3 or TRBV12-4 to TRBJ2-4; D is undetermined. This CDR3 has 17 amino acids. V dropped 0 bases and J dropped 2 bases, with 14 bases sitting between them.

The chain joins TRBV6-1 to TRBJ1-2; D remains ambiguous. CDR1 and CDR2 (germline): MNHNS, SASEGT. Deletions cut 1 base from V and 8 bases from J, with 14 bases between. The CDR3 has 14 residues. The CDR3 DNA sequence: TGTGCCAGCAGTGAAGGGCGGGCGAGTCCGGGCTACACCTTC. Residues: CASSEGRASPGYTF.

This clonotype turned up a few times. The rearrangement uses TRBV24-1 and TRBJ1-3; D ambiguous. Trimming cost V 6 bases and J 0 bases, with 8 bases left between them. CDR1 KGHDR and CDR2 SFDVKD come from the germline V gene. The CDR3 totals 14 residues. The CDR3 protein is CATSPGSSGNTIYF. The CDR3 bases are TGTGCCACCAGTCCCGGGAGCTCTGGAAACACCATATATTTT.

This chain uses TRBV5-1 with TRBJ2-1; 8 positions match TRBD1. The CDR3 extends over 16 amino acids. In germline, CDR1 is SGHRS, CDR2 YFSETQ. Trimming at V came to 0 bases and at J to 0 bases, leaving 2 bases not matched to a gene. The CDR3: CASSLGTGNSYNEQFF. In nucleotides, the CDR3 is TGCGCCAGCAGCTTGGGGACAGGGAACTCCTACAATGAGCAGTTCTTC. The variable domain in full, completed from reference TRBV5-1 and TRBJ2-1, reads KAGVTQTPRYLIKTRGQQVTLSCSPISGHRSVSWYQQTPGQGLQFLFEYFSETQRNKGNFPGRFSGRQFSNSRSEMNVSTLELGDSALYLCASSLGTGNSYNEQFFGPGTRLTVL.

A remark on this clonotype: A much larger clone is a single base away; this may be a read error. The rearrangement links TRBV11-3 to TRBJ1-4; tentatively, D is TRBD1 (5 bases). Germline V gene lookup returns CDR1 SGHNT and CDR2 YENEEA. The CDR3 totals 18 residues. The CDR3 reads CASSSVVDLDRGTERLFF. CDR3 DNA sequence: TGTGCCAGCAGCTCCGTTGTCGACCTAGACCGGGGGACGGAAAGACTGTTTTTT.